This T cell receptor (beta chain) was obtained from a study of shared clonotypes between healthy human individuals. This clone has more than one count but fewer than ten. The same CDR3 arises from other DNA sequences in this sample as well. Some clones are missing from TCRdb's copy, which holds only in-frame ones; the method was immunoSEQ multiplex PCR. Of about 980,000 clones listed, less than 85% are singletons. The V and J ends lost 3 bases and 7 bases respectively, with 10 bases between them. Germline loops: CDR1 SGHRS, CDR2 YFSETQ. The CDR3 loop spans 12 amino acids. The chain carries TRBV5-1 and TRBJ1-2, with a tentative D call TRBD1 (5 bases). This sequence was found in a man aged 18 to 35 in good health. Sequencing was done on a sample of memory CD4+ T cells sorted from blood. As to subset: CD45RA-negative fraction. DNA of the CDR3: TGCGCCAGCAGCTCGCAGGGAAGTGGCTACACCTTC. It translates to CASSSQGSGYTF.